These T cell receptor beta chains were read from a single sample in a study of OX40 agonist ivuxolimab in advanced cancers. The repertoire was sequenced with immunoSEQ multiplex PCR; TCRdb's copy has only in-frame clones and lacks some. The table has about 100,000 clones, 91% seen once; the top ten hold approximately 1.1%. Here the sequenced sample was CD4+ or CD8+ T cells sorted from blood, taken in a trial of the OX40 agonist ivuxolimab. These TCRs come from an adult with an advanced solid tumor such as melanoma, head and neck, liver or kidney cancer. CDR3s include the opening cysteine and the closing phenylalanine or tryptophan.

CDR3aa: CASAISGGGAYNEQFF; len: 16; j_gene: TRBJ2-1; v_gene: TRBV27
CDR3aa: CASSLIGQPNTEAFF; len: 15; j_gene: TRBJ1-1; v_gene: TRBV5-4
CDR3aa: CASSRISGMGSTDTQYF; len: 17; j_gene: TRBJ2-3; v_gene: TRBV7-9
CDR3aa: CASSRQGPYGYTF; len: 13; j_gene: TRBJ1-2; v_gene: TRBV4-2
CDR3aa: CASSRGLAGLTDYEQYF; len: 17; j_gene: TRBJ2-7; v_gene: TRBV14
CDR3aa: CSAGSYEQYF; len: 10; j_gene: TRBJ2-7; v_gene: TRBV20-1
CDR3aa: CASSQDQWTGRYEQYF; len: 16; j_gene: TRBJ2-7; v_gene: TRBV4-1
CDR3aa: CASSPWGSSYEQYF; len: 14; j_gene: TRBJ2-7; v_gene: TRBV5-6
CDR3aa: CASSLEGETQYF; len: 12; j_gene: TRBJ2-5; v_gene: TRBV5-4
CDR3aa: CASSLGLEQDTQYF; len: 14; j_gene: TRBJ2-3; v_gene: TRBV5-1
CDR3aa: CASSFSFGQGDGYTF; len: 15; j_gene: TRBJ1-2; v_gene: TRBV28
CDR3aa: CASGRQVTNTEAFF; len: 14; j_gene: TRBJ1-1; v_gene: TRBV5-1
CDR3aa: CASSHLAGGVNEQFF; len: 15; j_gene: TRBJ2-1; v_gene: TRBV7-2
CDR3aa: CASGRLAGEDTQYF; len: 14; j_gene: TRBJ2-3; v_gene: TRBV6-5
CDR3aa: CASGLAGGGNEQFF; len: 14; j_gene: TRBJ2-1; v_gene: TRBV28
CDR3aa: CASSGGLAGNTDTQYF; len: 16; j_gene: TRBJ2-3; v_gene: TRBV10-1
CDR3aa: CATSRTGGPSGELFF; len: 15; j_gene: TRBJ2-2; v_gene: TRBV15
CDR3aa: CASRRDDGAYYEQYF; len: 15; j_gene: .; v_gene: TRBV19
CDR3aa: CASSPQQGIGGYTF; len: 14; j_gene: TRBJ1-2; v_gene: TRBV11-3
CDR3aa: CASSERSLRTDTQYF; len: 15; j_gene: TRBJ2-3; v_gene: TRBV2
CDR3aa: CASSATGINNQPQHF; len: 15; j_gene: TRBJ1-5; v_gene: TRBV28
CDR3aa: CASSTGKANEKLFF; len: 14; j_gene: TRBJ1-4; v_gene: TRBV27
CDR3aa: CASSYDREADTQYF; len: 14; j_gene: TRBJ2-3; v_gene: TRBV5-1
CDR3aa: CASSQDTRMSSYNEQFF; len: 17; j_gene: TRBJ2-1; v_gene: TRBV4-1
CDR3aa: CASSLRDFNLGEQYF; len: 15; j_gene: TRBJ2-7; v_gene: TRBV27
CDR3aa: CASSSPNRAGELFF; len: 14; j_gene: TRBJ2-2; v_gene: TRBV19
CDR3aa: CASSENTDREHQPQHF; len: 16; j_gene: TRBJ1-5; v_gene: TRBV10-2
CDR3aa: CASSSLGVIVSTDTQYF; len: 17; j_gene: TRBJ2-3; v_gene: TRBV7-9
CDR3aa: CASTSTDYSYEQYF; len: 14; j_gene: TRBJ2-7; v_gene: TRBV28
CDR3aa: CASSLGPLANYGYTF; len: 15; j_gene: TRBJ1-2; v_gene: TRBV7-3
CDR3aa: CASSNDRISTEAFF; len: 14; j_gene: TRBJ1-1; v_gene: TRBV27
CDR3aa: CASSRTWMNTEAFF; len: 14; j_gene: TRBJ1-1; v_gene: TRBV28
CDR3aa: CASSRQGQGDEQYF; len: 14; j_gene: TRBJ2-7; v_gene: TRBV5-1
CDR3aa: CASSFTGVPAYEQYF; len: 15; j_gene: TRBJ2-7; v_gene: TRBV19
CDR3aa: CASSLASGQDRGLHF; len: 15; j_gene: TRBJ1-6; v_gene: TRBV7-2
CDR3aa: CASGSPSGLDTGELFF; len: 16; j_gene: TRBJ2-2; v_gene: TRBV9
CDR3aa: CASSLTGTNTEAFF; len: 14; j_gene: TRBJ1-1; v_gene: TRBV5-6
CDR3aa: CASSTGGGQQYTEAFF; len: 16; j_gene: TRBJ1-1; v_gene: TRBV19
CDR3aa: CASSLAGVTQSSGNTIYF; len: 18; j_gene: TRBJ1-3; v_gene: TRBV7-2
CDR3aa: CASSSSSGRSGIQYF; len: 15; j_gene: TRBJ2-4; v_gene: TRBV27
CDR3aa: CASSFFRYPDTQYF; len: 14; j_gene: TRBJ2-3; v_gene: TRBV7-2
CDR3aa: CASSLGQAEQYF; len: 12; j_gene: .; v_gene: TRBV7-3
CDR3aa: CASTISSGYTGELFF; len: 15; j_gene: TRBJ2-2; v_gene: TRBV5-1
CDR3aa: CASSGPSRGGAEAFF; len: 15; j_gene: TRBJ1-1; v_gene: TRBV5-4
CDR3aa: CASRDYSNQPQHF; len: 13; j_gene: TRBJ1-5; v_gene: TRBV28
CDR3aa: CASSSGYNEQFF; len: 12; j_gene: TRBJ2-1; v_gene: TRBV5-6
CDR3aa: CASGRGYEQFF; len: 11; j_gene: TRBJ2-1; v_gene: TRBV9
CDR3aa: CASSFDRGGRNTEAFF; len: 16; j_gene: TRBJ1-1; v_gene: TRBV5-8
CDR3aa: CAWSATGLAPFYTF; len: 14; j_gene: TRBJ1-2; v_gene: TRBV30
CDR3aa: CASSLGDTNYEQYF; len: 14; j_gene: TRBJ2-7; v_gene: TRBV11-2
CDR3aa: CASSLNPSTDTQYF; len: 14; j_gene: TRBJ2-3; v_gene: TRBV7-3